Below, 11 T cell receptor beta chains from the same sample are listed, as sequenced in a study of shared clonotypes between healthy human individuals. Naive CD8 cells comprised CD45RO-negative, CCR7-positively selected cells, excluding terminally differentiated effector memory CD45RA+ cells. Profiled with immunoSEQ multiplex PCR; TCRdb holds only in-frame clones, not every one. The sample has some 630,000 clones, around 96% seen once. Sequencing was done on a sample of naive CD8+ T cells sorted from blood. These receptors all come from a woman aged 30 to 39 in good health.

A single count supports this clone. The rearrangement joins TRBV4-2 to TRBJ2-5, with D perhaps TRBD2 (6 bases). CDR1 and CDR2 (germline): LGHNA, YNFKEQ. This CDR3 contains 16 residues. The V end lost 1 base, the J end lost 3 bases, and 15 bases lay between the germline ends. The CDR3 DNA follows: TGTGCCAGCAGCCAAGCGGAGGGATGGGGAAAAGAGACCCAGTACTTC. It yields the protein CASSQAEGWGKETQYF.

This chain connects TRBV28 to TRBJ2-3; D is ambiguous. Per the germline V gene, CDR1 is MDHEN and CDR2 is SYDVKM. The CDR3 runs to 14 residues. Trimming left V 3 bases short and J 6 bases short, with 13 bases between. CDR3 nucleotides: TGTGCCAGCAGTTTGTTGAGGAGATCGGATACGCAGTATTTT. It codes for CASSLLRRSDTQYF.

The chain joins TRBV4-1 to TRBJ2-2; 9 bases are shared with TRBD2. The V gene's germline CDR1 is MGHRA and CDR2 YSYEKL. The CDR3 is 15 amino acids. The ends lost 3 bases at V and 5 bases at J; junction bases unmatched: 4. The CDR3 protein is CASSQLAGVTGELFF. The CDR3 DNA follows: TGCGCCAGCAGCCAGTTAGCGGGAGTTACCGGGGAGCTGTTTTTT.

The chain has TRBV28 and TRBJ2-1; 9 bases agree with TRBD2. V was clipped by 8 bases and J by 5 bases; unmatched bases: 10. From germline, CDR1 is MDHEN and CDR2 SYDVKM. The CDR3 totals 15 residues. The CDR3 region has the DNA TGTGCCAGCTCCCCCTGGGGGACTAGCAACAATGAGCAGTTCTTC. Protein: CASSPWGTSNNEQFF.

This chain links TRBV2 with TRBJ2-7, with a possible D match to TRBD2 (5 bases). This CDR3 contains 15 residues. Germline lookup yields CDR1 SNHLY and CDR2 FYNNEI. Trimming removed 0 bases from V and 1 base from J, with 10 bases in between. The CDR3 DNA reads TGTGCCAGCAGTGAAGCAAAGGACTTTTCCTACGAGCAGTACTTC. Its protein product is CASSEAKDFSYEQYF.

This clone was counted a single time. This chain links TRBV25-1 with TRBJ2-5; maybe TRBD1 (5 bases). This CDR3 is built from 15 residues. V lost 3 bases and J 3 bases, leaving 14 bases between the germline ends. Germline assignment: CDR1 MGHDK and CDR2 SYGVNS. CDR3 sequence: CASSDMSGQKETQYF. The CDR3 DNA reads as TGTGCCAGCAGTGATATGTCCGGACAAAAAGAGACCCAGTACTTC.

The chain has TRBV18 and TRBJ1-1, with 7 positions matching TRBD1. The germline CDR1 and CDR2 sequences are KGHSH and LQKENI. V gave up 3 bases and J gave up 3 bases; unmatched junction bases: 10. This CDR3 is 16 amino acids long. CDR3 loop: CASSPREGAWDTEAFF. The CDR3 DNA is TGTGCCAGCTCACCTCGGGAGGGGGCATGGGACACTGAAGCTTTCTTT.

V gene TRBV29-1 combines with J gene TRBJ2-3, with TRBD2 identical over 8 bases. The length of the CDR3 is 18 residues. The V and J ends lost 2 bases and 2 bases, in that order; junction bases with no gene match: 15. Germline V gene data show CDR1 as SQVTM and CDR2 as ANQGSEA. The CDR3 loop is CSVEWGGRREATTDTQYF. CDR3 in DNA: TGCAGCGTTGAATGGGGAGGGCGGCGGGAGGCAACCACAGATACGCAGTATTTT.

In this sample, this clone turned up once. The chain employs TRBV7-9 and TRBJ2-7; no definite D call. The V end lost 3 bases, the J end lost 7 bases, and 10 bases lay between the germline ends. Germline CDR1 is SEHNR and CDR2 is FQNEAQ (reference sequence). The CDR3 has 12 amino acids. The DNA of the CDR3 is TGTGCCAGCAGCTTGGGCAGCCAAGAGCAGTACTTC. Its protein is CASSLGSQEQYF.

This clone showed up just a few times. This chain uses TRBV19 with TRBJ1-5; possibly TRBD1 for D (5 bases). Between the trimmed V and J ends, which lost 3 bases and 0 bases, there was a span of 6 bases. CDR1 is LNHDA, CDR2 SQIVND, per germline (reference sequence). The CDR3 runs 14 residues. DNA for the CDR3: TGTGCCAGTAGTATGGGACCTAGCAATCAGCCCCAGCATTTT. Its translation: CASSMGPSNQPQHF. Variable domain in full (rest from reference TRBV19 and TRBJ1-5): DGGITQSPKYLFRKEGQNVTLSCEQNLNHDAMYWYRQDPGQGLRLIYYSQIVNDFQKGDIAEGYSVSREKKESFPLTVTSAQKNPTAFYLCASSMGPSNQPQHFGDGTRLSIL.

The V call is TRBV13, the J call TRBJ1-3; a possible D gene is TRBD1 (6 bases). Trimming removed 5 bases at V and 0 bases at J, with 20 bases between. The V gene's germline CDR1 is PRHDT and CDR2 FYEKMQ (reference sequence). The CDR3 has 18 amino acids. The CDR3 spells CASSPTGEGTTSGNTIYF. As DNA, the CDR3 is TGTGCCAGCAGCCCTACGGGGGAGGGGACAACCTCTGGAAACACCATATATTTT.